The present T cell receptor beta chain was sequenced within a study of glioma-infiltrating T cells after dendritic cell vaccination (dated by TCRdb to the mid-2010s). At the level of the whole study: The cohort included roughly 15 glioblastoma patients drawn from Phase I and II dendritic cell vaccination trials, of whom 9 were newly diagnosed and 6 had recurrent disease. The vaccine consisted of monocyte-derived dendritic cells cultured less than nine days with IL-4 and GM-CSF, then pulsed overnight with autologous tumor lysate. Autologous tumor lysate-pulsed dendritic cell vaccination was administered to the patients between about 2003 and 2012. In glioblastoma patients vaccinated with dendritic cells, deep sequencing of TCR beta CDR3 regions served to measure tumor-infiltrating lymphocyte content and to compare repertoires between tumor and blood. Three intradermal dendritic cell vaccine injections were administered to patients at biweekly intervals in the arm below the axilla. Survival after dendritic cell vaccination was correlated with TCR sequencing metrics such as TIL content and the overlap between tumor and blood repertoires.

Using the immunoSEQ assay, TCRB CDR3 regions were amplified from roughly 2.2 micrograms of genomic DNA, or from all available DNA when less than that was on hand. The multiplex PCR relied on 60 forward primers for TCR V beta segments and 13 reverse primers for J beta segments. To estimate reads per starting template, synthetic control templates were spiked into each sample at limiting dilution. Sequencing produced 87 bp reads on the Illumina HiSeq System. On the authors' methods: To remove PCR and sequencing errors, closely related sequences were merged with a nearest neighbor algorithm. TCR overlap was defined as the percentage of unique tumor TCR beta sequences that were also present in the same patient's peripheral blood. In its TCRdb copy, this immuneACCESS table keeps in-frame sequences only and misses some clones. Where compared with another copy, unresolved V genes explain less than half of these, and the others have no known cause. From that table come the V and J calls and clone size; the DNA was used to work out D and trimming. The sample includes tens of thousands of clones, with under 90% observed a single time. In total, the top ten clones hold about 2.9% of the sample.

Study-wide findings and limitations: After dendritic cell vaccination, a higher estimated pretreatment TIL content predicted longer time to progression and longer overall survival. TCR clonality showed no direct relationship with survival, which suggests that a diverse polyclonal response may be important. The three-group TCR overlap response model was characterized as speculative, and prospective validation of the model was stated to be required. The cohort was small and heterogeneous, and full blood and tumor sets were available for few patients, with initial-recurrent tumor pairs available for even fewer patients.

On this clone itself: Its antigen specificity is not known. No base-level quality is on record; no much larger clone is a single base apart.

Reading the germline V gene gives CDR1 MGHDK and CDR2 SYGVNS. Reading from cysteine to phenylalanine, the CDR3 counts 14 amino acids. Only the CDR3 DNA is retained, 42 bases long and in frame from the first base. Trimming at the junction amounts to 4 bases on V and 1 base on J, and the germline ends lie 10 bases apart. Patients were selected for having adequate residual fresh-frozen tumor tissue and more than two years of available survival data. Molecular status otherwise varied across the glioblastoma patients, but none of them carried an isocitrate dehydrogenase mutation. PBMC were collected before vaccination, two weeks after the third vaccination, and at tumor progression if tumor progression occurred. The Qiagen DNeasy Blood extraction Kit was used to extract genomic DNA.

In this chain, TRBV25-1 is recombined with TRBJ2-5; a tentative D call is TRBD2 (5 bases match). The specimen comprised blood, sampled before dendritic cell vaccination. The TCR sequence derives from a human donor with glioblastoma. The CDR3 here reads CASSVSGSQETQYF. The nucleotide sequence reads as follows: TGTGCCAGCAGTGTTTCGGGGAGCCAAGAGACCCAGTACTTC.